The TCR beta chain described here comes from a study of cytomegalovirus exposure and HLA in healthy donors. Study-level background: Falling in the Caucasian-associated ancestry cluster were about 83% of approximately 410 genotyped donors. Study-level findings and limits: In presence/absence analyses, roughly uniform sequencing depth across donors was assumed. As a later analysis showed, several of the most significant clusters appeared to be linked to common viral pathogens. Versus the 666-donor mean, an Asian-associated ancestry cluster reportedly showed fewer N-insertions in a later analysis.

Points on this clone: The antigen remains unidentified.

Amplification used 60 Vbeta primers and 13 Jbeta primers. Only in-frame clones appear in the TCRdb table, and some are missing; sequencing was by immunoSEQ multiplex PCR. The sample lists roughly 200,000 clones; nearly 80% were seen once. V was clipped by 4 bases and J by 3 bases; unmatched bases: 5. This CDR3 spans 15 amino acids. Germline CDR1 is SGHRS and CDR2 is YFSETQ. Sequencing was carried out using PBMCs. The V and J genes are TRBV5-1 and TRBJ1-3, with 9 positions matching TRBD1. The source of this sequence is a female donor in good health and CMV-seronegative. CDR3 DNA sequence: TGCGCCAGCAGCCCTCTGACAGGGGGTGGAAACACCATATATTTT. It codes for CASSPLTGGGNTIYF.